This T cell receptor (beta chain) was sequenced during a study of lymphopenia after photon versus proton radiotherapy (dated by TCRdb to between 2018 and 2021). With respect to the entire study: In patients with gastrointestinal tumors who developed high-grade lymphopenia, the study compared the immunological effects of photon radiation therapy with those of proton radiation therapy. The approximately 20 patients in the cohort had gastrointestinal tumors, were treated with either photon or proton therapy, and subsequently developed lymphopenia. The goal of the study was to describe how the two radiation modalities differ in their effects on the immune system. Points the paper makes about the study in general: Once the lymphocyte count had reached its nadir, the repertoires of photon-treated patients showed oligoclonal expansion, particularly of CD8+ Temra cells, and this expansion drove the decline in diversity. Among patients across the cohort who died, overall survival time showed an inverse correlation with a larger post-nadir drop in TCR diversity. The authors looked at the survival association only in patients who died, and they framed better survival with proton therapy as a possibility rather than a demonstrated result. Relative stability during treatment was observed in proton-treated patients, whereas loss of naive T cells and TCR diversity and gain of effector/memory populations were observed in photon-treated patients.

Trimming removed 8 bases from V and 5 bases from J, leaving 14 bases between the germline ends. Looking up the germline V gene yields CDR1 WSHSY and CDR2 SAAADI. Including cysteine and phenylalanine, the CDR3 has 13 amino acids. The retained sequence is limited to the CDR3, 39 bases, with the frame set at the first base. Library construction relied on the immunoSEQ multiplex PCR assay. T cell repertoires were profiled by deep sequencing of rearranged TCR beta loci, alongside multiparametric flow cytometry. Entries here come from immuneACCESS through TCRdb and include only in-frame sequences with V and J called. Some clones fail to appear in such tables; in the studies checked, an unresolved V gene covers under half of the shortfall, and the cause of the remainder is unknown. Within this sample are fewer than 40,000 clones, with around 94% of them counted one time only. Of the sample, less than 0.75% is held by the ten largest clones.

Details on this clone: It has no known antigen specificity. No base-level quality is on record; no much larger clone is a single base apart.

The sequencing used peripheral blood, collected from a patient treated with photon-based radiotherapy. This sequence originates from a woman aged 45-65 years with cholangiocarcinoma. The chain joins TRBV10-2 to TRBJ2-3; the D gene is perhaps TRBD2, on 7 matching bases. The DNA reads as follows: TGCGCCAGCGCGGGGGCTCGAGGAGATACGCAGTATTTT. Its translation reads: CASAGARGDTQYF.